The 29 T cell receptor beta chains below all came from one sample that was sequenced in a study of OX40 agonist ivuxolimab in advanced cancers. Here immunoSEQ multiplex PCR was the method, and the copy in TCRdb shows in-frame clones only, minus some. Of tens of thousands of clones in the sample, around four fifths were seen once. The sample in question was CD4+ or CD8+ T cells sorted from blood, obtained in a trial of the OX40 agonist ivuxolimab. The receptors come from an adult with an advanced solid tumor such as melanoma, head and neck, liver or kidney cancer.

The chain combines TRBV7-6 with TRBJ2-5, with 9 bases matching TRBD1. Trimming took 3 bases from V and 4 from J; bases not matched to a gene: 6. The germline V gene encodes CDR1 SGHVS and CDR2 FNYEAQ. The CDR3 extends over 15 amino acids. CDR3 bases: TGTGCCAGCAGCTTTCGACAGGGGGTTTTAGAGACCCAGTACTTC. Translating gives CASSFRQGVLETQYF.

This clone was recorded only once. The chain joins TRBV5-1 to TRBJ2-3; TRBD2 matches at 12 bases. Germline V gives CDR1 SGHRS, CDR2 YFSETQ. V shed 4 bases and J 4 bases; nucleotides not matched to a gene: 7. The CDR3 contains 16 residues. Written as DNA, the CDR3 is TGCGCCAGCAGCCTAGGACTAGCGGGAAGTTCAGATACGCAGTATTTT. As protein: CASSLGLAGSSDTQYF.

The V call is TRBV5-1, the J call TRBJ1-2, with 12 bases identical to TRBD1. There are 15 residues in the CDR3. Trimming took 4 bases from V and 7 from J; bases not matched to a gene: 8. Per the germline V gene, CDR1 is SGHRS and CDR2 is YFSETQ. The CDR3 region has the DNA TGCGCCAGCAGCCAGGGACAGGGGGCCGGGGGTGGCTACACCTTC. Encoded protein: CASSQGQGAGGGYTF.

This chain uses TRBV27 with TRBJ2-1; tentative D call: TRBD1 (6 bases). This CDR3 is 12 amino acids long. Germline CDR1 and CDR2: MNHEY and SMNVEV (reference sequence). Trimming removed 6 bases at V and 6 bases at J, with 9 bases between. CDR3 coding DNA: TGTGCCAGCAGCCAAGGGGGCAATGAGCAGTTCTTC. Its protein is CASSQGGNEQFF.

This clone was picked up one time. This CDR3 reads CASSPEGQGVYGYTF. For the CDR3, the DNA is TGTGCCAGCAGCCCCGAGGGACAGGGGGTCTATGGCTACACCTTC. The genes are TRBV5-6 and TRBJ1-2; 11 bases match TRBD1. The V gene's germline CDR1 is SGHDT and CDR2 YYEEEE. The CDR3 is made up of 15 amino acids. The trim removed 4 bases at V and 4 bases at J, leaving 6 bases unmatched.

CDR3 in amino acids: CASSLSVYEQYF. Written as DNA, the CDR3 is TGTGCCAGCAGCTTAAGTGTCTACGAGCAGTACTTC. The chain uses TRBV7-8 and TRBJ2-7; no reliable D call. The CDR3 spans 12 residues. V shed 2 bases and J shed 3 bases, with 5 bases lying between them. Looked up from germline, CDR1 is SGHVS and CDR2 is FQNEAQ.

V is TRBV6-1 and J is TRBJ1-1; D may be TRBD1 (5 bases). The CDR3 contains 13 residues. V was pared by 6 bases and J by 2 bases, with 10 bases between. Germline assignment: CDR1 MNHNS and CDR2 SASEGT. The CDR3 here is CASSVDRNTEAFF. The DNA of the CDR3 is TGTGCCAGCAGCGTCGACAGAAACACTGAAGCTTTCTTT.

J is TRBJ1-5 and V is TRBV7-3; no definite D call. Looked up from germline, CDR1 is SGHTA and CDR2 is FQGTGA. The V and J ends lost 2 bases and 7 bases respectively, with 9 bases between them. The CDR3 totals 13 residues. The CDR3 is CASSLRSGQPQHF. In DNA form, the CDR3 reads TGTGCCAGCAGCTTACGTTCCGGACAGCCCCAGCATTTT.

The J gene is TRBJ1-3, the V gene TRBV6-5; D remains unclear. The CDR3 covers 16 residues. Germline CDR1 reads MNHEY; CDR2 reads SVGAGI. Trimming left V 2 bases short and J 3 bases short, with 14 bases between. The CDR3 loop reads CASSYTAQRGGNTIYF. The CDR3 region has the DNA TGTGCCAGCAGTTACACGGCACAAAGAGGTGGAAACACCATATATTTT.

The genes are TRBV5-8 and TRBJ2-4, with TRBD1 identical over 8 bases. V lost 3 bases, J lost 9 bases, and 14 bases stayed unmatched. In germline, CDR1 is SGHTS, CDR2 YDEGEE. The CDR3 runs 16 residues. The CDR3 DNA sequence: TGTGCCAGCAGCTATCGGGACAGGCCATTGCATGGCATTCAGTACTTC. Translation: CASSYRDRPLHGIQYF. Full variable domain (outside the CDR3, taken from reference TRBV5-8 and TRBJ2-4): EAGVTQSPTHLIKTRGQQATLRCSPISGHTSVYWYQQALGLGLQFLLWYDEGEERNRGNFPPRFSGRQFPNYSSELNVNALELEDSALYLCASSYRDRPLHGIQYFGAGTRLSVL.

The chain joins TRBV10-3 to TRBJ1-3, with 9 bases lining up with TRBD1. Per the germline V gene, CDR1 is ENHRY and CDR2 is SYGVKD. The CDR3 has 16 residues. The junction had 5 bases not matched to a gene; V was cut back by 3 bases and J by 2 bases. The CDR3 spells CAISDLGQGPGNTIYF. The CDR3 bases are TGTGCCATCAGTGACCTGGGACAGGGCCCTGGAAACACCATATATTTT.

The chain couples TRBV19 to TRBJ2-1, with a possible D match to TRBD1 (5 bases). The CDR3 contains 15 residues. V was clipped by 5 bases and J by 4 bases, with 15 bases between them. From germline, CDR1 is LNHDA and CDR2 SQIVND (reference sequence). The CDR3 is CASSLGPPGYNEQFF. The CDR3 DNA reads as TGTGCCAGTAGTCTGGGGCCCCCCGGGTACAATGAGCAGTTCTTC. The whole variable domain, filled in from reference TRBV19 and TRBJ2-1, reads DGGITQSPKYLFRKEGQNVTLSCEQNLNHDAMYWYRQDPGQGLRLIYYSQIVNDFQKGDIAEGYSVSREKKESFPLTVTSAQKNPTAFYLCASSLGPPGYNEQFFGPGTRLTVL.

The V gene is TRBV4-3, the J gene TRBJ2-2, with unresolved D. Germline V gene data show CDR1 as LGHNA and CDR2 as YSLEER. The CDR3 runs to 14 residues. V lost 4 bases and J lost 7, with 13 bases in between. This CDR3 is CASSPQYVYGELFF. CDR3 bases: TGCGCCAGCAGCCCACAGTACGTTTACGGGGAGCTGTTTTTT.

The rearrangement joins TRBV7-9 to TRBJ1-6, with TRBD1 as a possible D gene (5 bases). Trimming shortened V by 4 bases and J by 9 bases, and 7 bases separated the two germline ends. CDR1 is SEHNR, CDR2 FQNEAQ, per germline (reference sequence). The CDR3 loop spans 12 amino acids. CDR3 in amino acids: CASSSQGSPLHF. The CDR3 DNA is TGTGCCAGCAGCTCCCAGGGTTCACCCCTCCACTTT.

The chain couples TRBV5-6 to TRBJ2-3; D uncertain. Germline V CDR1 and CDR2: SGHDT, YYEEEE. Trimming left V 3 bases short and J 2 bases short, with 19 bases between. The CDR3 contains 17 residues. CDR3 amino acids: CASSSSSVAYTTDTQYF. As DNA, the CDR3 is TGTGCCAGCAGCTCGAGTTCGGTTGCATATACCACAGATACGCAGTATTTT.

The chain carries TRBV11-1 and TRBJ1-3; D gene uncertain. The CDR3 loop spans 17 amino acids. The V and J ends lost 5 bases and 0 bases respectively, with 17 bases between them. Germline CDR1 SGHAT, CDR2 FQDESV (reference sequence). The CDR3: CASSTFSGTTSGNTIYF. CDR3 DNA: TGTGCCAGCAGCACATTCTCAGGAACCACCTCTGGAAACACCATATATTTT.

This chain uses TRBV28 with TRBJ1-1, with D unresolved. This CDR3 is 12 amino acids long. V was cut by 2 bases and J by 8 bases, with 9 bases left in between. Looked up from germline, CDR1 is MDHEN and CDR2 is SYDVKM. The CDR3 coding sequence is TGTGCCAGCAGTTTAGATCGGAGGGAAGCTTTCTTT. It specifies CASSLDRREAFF.

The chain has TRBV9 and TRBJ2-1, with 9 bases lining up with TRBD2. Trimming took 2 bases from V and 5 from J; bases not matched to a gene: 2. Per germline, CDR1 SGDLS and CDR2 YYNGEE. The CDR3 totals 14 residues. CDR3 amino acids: CASSVGTSHNEQFF. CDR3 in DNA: TGTGCCAGCAGCGTCGGGACTAGCCACAATGAGCAGTTCTTC.

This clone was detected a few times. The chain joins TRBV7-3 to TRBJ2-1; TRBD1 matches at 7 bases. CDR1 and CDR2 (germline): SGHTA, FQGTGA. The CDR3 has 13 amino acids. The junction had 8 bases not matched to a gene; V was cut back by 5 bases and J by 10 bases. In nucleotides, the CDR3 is TGTGCCAGCAGCCTTCGGGACAGAAGGGAGCAGTTCTTC. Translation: CASSLRDRREQFF. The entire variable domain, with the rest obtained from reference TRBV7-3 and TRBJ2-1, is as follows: GAGVSQTPSNKVTEKGKYVELRCDPISGHTALYWYRQSLGQGPEFLIYFQGTGAADDSGLPNDRFFAVRPEGSVSTLKIQRTERGDSAVYLCASSLRDRREQFFGPGTRLTVL.

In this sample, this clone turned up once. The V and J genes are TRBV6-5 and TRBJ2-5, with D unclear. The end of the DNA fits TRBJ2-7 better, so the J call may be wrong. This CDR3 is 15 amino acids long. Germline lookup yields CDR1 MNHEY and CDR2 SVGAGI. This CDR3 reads CASSYSREPGHEQYF. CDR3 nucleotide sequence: TGTGCCAGCAGTTACTCGAGAGAGCCGGGCCACGAGCAGTACTTC.

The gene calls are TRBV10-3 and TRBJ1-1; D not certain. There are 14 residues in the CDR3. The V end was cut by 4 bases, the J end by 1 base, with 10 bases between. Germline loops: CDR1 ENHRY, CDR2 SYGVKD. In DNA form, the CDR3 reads TGTGCCATCAGTGTAGGGCCGGAGAACACTGAAGCTTTCTTT. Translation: CAISVGPENTEAFF.

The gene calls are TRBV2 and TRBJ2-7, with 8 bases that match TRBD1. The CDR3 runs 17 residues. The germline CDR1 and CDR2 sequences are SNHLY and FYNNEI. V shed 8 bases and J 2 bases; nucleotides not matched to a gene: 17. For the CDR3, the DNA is TGTGCCAGCCTATGGACAGGGAAGCACTCGAGCCCCTACGAGCAGTACTTC. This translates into CASLWTGKHSSPYEQYF.

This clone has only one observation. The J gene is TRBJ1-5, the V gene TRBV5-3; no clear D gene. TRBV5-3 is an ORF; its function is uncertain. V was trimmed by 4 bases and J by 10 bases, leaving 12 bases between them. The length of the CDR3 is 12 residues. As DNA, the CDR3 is TGTGCCAGAAGCCGTACGCAGGCACCCCAGCATTTT. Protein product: CARSRTQAPQHF.

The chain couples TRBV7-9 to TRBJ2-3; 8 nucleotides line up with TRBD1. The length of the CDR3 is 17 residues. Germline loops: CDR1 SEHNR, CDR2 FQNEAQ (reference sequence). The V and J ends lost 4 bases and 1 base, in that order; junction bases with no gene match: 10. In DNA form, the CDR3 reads TGTGCCAGCAGCTCCACGAAAGACAGGGGCCGCACAGATACGCAGTATTTT. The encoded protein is CASSSTKDRGRTDTQYF.

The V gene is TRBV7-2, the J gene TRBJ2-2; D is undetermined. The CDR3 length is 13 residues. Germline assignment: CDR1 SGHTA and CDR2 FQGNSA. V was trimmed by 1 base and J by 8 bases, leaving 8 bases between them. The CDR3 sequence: CASSLVRRGELFF. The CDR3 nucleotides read TGTGCCAGCAGCTTAGTACGTAGGGGGGAGCTGTTTTTT.

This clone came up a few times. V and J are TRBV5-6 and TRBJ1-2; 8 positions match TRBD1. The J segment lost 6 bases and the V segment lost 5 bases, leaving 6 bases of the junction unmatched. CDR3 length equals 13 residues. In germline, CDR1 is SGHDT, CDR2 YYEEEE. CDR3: CASRKTGENGYTF. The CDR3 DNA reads TGTGCCAGCAGAAAGACAGGGGAGAATGGCTACACCTTC.

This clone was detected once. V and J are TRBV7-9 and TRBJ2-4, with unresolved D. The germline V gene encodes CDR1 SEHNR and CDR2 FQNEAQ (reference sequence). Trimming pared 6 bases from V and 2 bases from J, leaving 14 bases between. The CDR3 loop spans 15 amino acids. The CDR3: CASSLLKGSKNIQYF. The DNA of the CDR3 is TGTGCCAGCAGTCTTCTCAAAGGGTCCAAAAACATTCAGTACTTC.

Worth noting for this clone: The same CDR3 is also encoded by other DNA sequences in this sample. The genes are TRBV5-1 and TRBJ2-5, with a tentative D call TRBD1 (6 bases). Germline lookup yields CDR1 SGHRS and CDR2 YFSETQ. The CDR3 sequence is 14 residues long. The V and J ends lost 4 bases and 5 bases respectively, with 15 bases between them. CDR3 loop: CASSLQGTEETQYF. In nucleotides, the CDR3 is TGCGCCAGCAGCCTCCAGGGGACCGAGGAGACCCAGTACTTC.

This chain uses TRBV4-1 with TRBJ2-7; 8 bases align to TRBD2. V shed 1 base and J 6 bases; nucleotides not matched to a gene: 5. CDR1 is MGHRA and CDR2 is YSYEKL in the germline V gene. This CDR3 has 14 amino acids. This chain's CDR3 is CASSQVRSGGEQYF. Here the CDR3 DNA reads TGCGCCAGCAGCCAAGTAAGGAGCGGGGGCGAGCAGTACTTC.